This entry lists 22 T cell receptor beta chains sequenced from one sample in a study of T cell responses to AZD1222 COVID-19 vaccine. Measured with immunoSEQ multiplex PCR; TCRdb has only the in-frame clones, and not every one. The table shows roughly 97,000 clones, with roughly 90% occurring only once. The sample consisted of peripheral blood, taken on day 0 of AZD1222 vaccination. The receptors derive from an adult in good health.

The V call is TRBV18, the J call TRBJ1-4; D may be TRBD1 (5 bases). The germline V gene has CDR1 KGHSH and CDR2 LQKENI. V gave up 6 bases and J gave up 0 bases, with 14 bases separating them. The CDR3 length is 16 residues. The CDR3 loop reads CASSPRGVATNEKLFF. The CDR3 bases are TGTGCCAGCTCCCCCCGGGGGGTTGCAACTAATGAAAAACTGTTTTTT.

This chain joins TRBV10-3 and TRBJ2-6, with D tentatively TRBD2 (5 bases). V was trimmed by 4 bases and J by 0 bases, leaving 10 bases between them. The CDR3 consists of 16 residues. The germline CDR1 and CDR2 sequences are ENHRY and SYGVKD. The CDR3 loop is CAISAAVNSGANVLTF. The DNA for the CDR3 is TGTGCCATCAGTGCAGCGGTAAACTCTGGGGCCAACGTCCTGACTTTC.

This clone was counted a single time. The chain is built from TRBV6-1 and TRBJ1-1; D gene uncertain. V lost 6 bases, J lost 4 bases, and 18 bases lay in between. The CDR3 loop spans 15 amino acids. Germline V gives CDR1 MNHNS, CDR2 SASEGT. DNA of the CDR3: TGTGCCAGCAGCCGCGCTGTTCGGGGTGGCACTGAAGCTTTCTTT. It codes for CASSRAVRGGTEAFF.

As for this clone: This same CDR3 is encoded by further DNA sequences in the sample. The DNA for the CDR3 is TGCGCCAGCAGCTTGGAATCCCCTAACTATGGCTACACCTTC. Its protein product is CASSLESPNYGYTF. This chain links TRBV5-1 with TRBJ1-2; no clear D gene. The V end lost 0 bases, the J end lost 0 bases, and 6 bases lay between the germline ends. Germline values: CDR1 SGHRS, CDR2 YFSETQ. The CDR3 is made up of 14 amino acids.

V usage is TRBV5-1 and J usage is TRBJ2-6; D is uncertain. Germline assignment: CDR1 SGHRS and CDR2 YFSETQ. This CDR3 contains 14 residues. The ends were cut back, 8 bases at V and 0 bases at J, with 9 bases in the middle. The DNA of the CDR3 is TGCGCCAGTAGGGTTGGCTCTGGGGCCAACGTCCTGACTTTC. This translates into CASRVGSGANVLTF.

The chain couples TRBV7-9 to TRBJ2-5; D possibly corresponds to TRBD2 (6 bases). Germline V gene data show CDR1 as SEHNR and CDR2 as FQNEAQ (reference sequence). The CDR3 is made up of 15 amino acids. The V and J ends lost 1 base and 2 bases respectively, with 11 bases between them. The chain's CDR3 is CASSLDLASQETQYF. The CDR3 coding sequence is TGTGCCAGCAGCTTAGATCTAGCGAGTCAAGAGACCCAGTACTTC.

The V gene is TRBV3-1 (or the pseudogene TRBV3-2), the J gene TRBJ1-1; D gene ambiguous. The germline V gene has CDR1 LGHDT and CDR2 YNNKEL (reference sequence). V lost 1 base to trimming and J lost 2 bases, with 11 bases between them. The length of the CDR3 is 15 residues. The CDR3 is CASSQAGPRNTEAFF. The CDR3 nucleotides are TGTGCCAGCAGCCAAGCAGGCCCGAGAAACACTGAAGCTTTCTTT.

The CDR3 sequence is CASSEQGGFTDTQYF. The DNA for the CDR3 is TGTGCCAGCAGTGAACAGGGGGGCTTCACAGATACGCAGTATTTT. This sequence joins TRBV6-1 and TRBJ2-3; TRBD1 is a possible D gene (7 bases). Germline V CDR1 and CDR2: MNHNS, SASEGT. V lost 2 bases, J lost 2 bases, and 11 bases lay in between. The CDR3 contains 15 residues.

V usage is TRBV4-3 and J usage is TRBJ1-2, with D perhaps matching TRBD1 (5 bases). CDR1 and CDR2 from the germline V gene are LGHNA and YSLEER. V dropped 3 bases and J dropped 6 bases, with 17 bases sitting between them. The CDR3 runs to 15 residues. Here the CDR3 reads CASSQDPDREDGYTF. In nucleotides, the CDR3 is TGCGCCAGCAGCCAGGACCCCGACAGAGAGGATGGCTACACCTTC.

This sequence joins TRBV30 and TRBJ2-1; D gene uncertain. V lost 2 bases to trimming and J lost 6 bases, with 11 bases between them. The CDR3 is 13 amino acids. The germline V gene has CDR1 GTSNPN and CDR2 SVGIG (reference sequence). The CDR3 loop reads CAWSPLPSNEQFF. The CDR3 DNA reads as TGTGCCTGGAGTCCCCTACCGTCCAATGAGCAGTTCTTC. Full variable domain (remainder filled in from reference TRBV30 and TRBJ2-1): SQTIHQWPATLVQPVGSPLSLECTVEGTSNPNLYWYRQAAGRGLQLLFYSVGIGQISSEVPQNLSASRPQDRQFILSSKKLLLSDSGFYLCAWSPLPSNEQFFGPGTRLTVL.

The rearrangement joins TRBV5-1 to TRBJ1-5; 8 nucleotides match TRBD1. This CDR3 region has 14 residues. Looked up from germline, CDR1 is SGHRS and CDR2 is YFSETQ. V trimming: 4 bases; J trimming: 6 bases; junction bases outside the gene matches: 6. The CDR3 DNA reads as TGCGCCAGCAGCCTACAGGGGGACGGTCAGCCCCAGCATTTT. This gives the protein CASSLQGDGQPQHF.

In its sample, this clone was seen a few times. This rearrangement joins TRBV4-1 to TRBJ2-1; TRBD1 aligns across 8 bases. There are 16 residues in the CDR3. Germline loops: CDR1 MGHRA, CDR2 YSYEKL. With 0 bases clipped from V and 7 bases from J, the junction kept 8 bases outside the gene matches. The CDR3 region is CASSQEWETGVNEQFF. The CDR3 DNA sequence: TGCGCCAGCAGCCAAGAATGGGAGACAGGGGTTAATGAGCAGTTCTTC.

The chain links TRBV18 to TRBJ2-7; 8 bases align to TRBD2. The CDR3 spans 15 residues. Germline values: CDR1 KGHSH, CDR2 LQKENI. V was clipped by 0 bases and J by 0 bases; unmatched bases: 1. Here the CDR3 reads CASSPPSGNSYEQYF. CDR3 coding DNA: TGTGCCAGCTCACCACCTAGCGGGAACTCCTACGAGCAGTACTTC.

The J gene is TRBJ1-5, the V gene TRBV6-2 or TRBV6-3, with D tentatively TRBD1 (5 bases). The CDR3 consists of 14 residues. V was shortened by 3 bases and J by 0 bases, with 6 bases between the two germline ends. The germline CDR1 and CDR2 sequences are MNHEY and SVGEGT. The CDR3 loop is CASSYGASNQPQHF. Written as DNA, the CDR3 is TGTGCCAGCAGTTATGGGGCTAGCAATCAGCCCCAGCATTTT.

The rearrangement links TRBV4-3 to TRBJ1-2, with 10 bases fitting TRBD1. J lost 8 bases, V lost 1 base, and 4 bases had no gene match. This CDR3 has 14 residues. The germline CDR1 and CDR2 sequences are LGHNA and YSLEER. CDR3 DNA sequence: TGCGCCAGCAGCCAAGGGACAGGGGGTTGGGGCTACACCTTC. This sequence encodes CASSQGTGGWGYTF.

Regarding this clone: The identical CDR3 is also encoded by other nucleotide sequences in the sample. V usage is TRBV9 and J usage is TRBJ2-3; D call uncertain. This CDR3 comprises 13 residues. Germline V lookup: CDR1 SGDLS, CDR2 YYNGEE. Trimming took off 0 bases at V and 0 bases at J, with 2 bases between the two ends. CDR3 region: CASSVASTDTQYF. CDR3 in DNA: TGTGCCAGCAGCGTAGCGAGCACAGATACGCAGTATTTT.

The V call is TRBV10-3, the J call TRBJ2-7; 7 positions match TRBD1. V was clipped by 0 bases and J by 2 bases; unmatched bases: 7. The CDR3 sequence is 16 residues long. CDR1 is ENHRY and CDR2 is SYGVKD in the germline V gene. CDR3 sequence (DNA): TGTGCCATCAGTGAGTCCGAGACAGGGATTACCTACGAGCAGTACTTC. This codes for CAISESETGITYEQYF.

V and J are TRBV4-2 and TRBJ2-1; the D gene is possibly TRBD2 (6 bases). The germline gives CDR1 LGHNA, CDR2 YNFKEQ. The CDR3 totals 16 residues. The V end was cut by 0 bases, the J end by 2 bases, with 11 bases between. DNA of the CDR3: TGTGCCAGCAGCCAAGAGTTCAGCGGGCCCTACAATGAGCAGTTCTTC. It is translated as CASSQEFSGPYNEQFF.

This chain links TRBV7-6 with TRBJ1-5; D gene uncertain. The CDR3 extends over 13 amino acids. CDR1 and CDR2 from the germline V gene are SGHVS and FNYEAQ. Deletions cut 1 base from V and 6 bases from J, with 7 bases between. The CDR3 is CASSLGWGQPQHF. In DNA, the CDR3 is TGTGCCAGCAGCTTAGGGTGGGGTCAGCCCCAGCATTTT.

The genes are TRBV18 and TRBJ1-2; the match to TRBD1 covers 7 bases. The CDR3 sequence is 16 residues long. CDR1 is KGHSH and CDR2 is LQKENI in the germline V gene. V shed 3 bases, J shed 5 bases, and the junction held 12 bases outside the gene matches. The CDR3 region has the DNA TGTGCCAGCTCACCCCAGGGGGGGGCCGACCGATATGGCTACACCTTC. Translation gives CASSPQGGADRYGYTF.

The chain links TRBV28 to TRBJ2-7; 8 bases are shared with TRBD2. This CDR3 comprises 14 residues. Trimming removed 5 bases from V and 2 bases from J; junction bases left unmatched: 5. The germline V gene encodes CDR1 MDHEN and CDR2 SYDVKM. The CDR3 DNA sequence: TGTGCCAGCAGTCCGGGAGGGCCTCCCTACGAGCAGTACTTC. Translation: CASSPGGPPYEQYF.

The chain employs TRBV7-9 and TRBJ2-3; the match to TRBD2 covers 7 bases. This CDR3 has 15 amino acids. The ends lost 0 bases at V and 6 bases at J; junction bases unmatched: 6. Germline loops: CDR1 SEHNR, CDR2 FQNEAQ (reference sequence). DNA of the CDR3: TGTGCCAGCAGCTTAGCGGGAGGGCTGGCGGATACGCAGTATTTT. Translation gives CASSLAGGLADTQYF.